This record covers a single T cell receptor (beta chain). Other DNA sequences within the sample encode an identical CDR3. This entry belongs to a study of blood T cell repertoires in COVID-19. On the study more broadly: The United States, Italy and Spain supplied acute and convalescent COVID-19 samples.

Per the original methods: Amplifying reference gene primers gave estimates of nucleated cell counts. The method was immunoSEQ multiplex PCR; TCRdb's version includes in-frame clones alone and lacks a portion of them. The D gene and trimming were derived from the DNA, and the V and J assignments and clone size from that table. In the table there are approximately 400,000 clones, roughly 90% of which are singletons. The CDR3 length is 14 residues. V lost 4 bases to trimming and J lost 3 bases, with 12 bases between them. Germline CDR1 reads SGHVS; CDR2 reads FQNEAQ. The study assigned cohorts using participant-reported clinical history. Participants classified as exposed had met a COVID-19 case within 2 weeks before study entry.

The sequenced sample was PBMCs or T cells enriched from blood (not recorded which). This receptor was taken from a middle-aged woman who had been exposed to COVID-19. The J gene is TRBJ1-2, the V gene TRBV7-8; a possible D gene is TRBD1 (6 bases). The CDR3 loop reads CASSSDRGDYGYTF. The CDR3 bases are TGTGCCAGCAGCTCGGACAGAGGGGACTATGGCTACACCTTC. The whole variable domain, remainder taken from reference TRBV7-8 and TRBJ1-2, is GAGVSQSPRYKVAKRGQDVALRCDPISGHVSLFWYQQALGQGPEFLTYFQNEAQLDKSGLPSDRFFAERPEGSVSTLKIQRTQQEDSAVYLCASSSDRGDYGYTFGSGTRLTVV.